This T cell receptor beta chain was recorded in a study of shared clonotypes between healthy human individuals. The method was immunoSEQ multiplex PCR; TCRdb's version includes in-frame clones alone and lacks a portion of them. The repertoire consists of 2 million to 3 million clones, with over 85% occurring once and the leading ten covering approximately 0.37%. The ends were cut back, 3 bases at V and 6 bases at J, with 9 bases in the middle. This CDR3 has 13 amino acids. The germline V gene encodes CDR1 MDHEN and CDR2 SYDVKM. Concerning this clone: Other DNA sequences of this sample code for an identical CDR3.

The receptor's source is a man younger than 35 in good health. Some clones in this sample may be carry-over from other donors' samples. This chain uses TRBV28 with TRBJ2-1, with a tentative D call TRBD2 (5 bases). The sequenced material came from naive CD4+ T cells from PBMCs. Subset indicated: CD45RA+ positively selected. CDR3 DNA sequence: TGTGCCAGCAGTTTGGCGGGTGGCAATGAGCAGTTCTTC. Protein: CASSLAGGNEQFF. Combining the CDR3 with reference TRBV28 and TRBJ2-1 gives the whole variable domain DVKVTQSSRYLVKRTGEKVFLECVQDMDHENMFWYRQDPGLGLRLIYFSYDVKMKEKGDIPEGYSVSREKKERFSLILESASTNQTSMYLCASSLAGGNEQFFGPGTRLTVL.